The rows below give T cell receptor beta chains drawn from one sample of a study of blood T cell repertoires in COVID-19. Assay: immunoSEQ multiplex PCR; the TCRdb copy retains only in-frame clones and omits some. The data show over 100,000 clones, roughly 89% seen once. Sequenced material: peripheral blood. These receptors came from a man in his sixties with COVID-19, enrolled during active disease. Each CDR3 is given with its conserved first and last residue. A D gene is named only where the DNA matches it firmly. A row's size may be missing; if present it is once, few, many or a size class.

CASSNRDNSPLHF	TGTGCCAGCAGTAACAGGGATAATTCACCCCTCCACTTT	-	TRBV2	TRBJ1-6	-
CASSYGQGIRANVLTF	TGTGCCAGCAGCTACGGACAGGGAATTCGGGCCAACGTCCTGACTTTC	-	TRBV5-6	TRBJ2-6	TRBD1
CASSQEYNSPLHF	TGTGCCAGCAGCCAGGAATATAATTCACCCCTCCACTTT	-	TRBV7-9	TRBJ1-6	-
CASNGRVGSTEAFF	TGTGCCAGCAACGGCAGGGTCGGGAGCACTGAAGCTTTCTTT	-	TRBV6-6	TRBJ1-1	-
CASRARGLNYGYTF	TGCGCCAGCAGAGCTCGGGGACTTAACTATGGCTACACCTTC	once	TRBV10-2	TRBJ1-2	-
CATSDFHSHNEQFF	TGTGCCACCAGTGATTTTCACAGTCACAATGAGCAGTTCTTC	-	TRBV24-1	TRBJ2-1	-
CASSIDYAEAGGDEKLFF	TGTGCCAGTAGTATAGATTACGCAGAGGCAGGGGGAGATGAAAAACTGTTTTTT	-	TRBV19	TRBJ1-4	TRBD1
CARSQGRSRTGELFF	TGTGCCAGAAGCCAAGGGAGGTCTCGGACCGGGGAGCTGTTTTTT	-	TRBV5-3	TRBJ2-2	-
CASSFEGAVTDTQYF	TGTGCCAGCAGCTTCGAGGGGGCCGTCACAGATACGCAGTATTTT	-	TRBV7-9	TRBJ2-3	TRBD1
CASSLNPQATQYF	TGTGCCAGCAGCTTAAACCCTCAGGCGACCCAGTACTTC	-	TRBV7-3	TRBJ2-5	-
CASSAAVVRGFGYTF	TGCGCCAGCAGTGCCGCCGTAGTCAGGGGCTTTGGCTACACCTTC	-	TRBV5-1	TRBJ1-2	-
CASSFGSGAMNTGELFF	TGCGCCAGCAGCTTTGGTAGCGGGGCCATGAACACCGGGGAGCTGTTTTTT	-	TRBV5-1	TRBJ2-2	TRBD2
CASSDPGQSSGYTF	TGTGCCAGCAGTGATCCGGGACAAAGCAGTGGCTACACCTTC	-	TRBV25-1	TRBJ1-2	-
CASSLQGGTEAFF	TGTGCCAGCAGTCTACAGGGGGGCACTGAAGCTTTCTTT	-	TRBV12-3/TRBV12-4	TRBJ1-1	TRBD1
CASSIALASDTQYF	TGTGCCAGTAGTATCGCCCTAGCGTCAGATACGCAGTATTTT	-	TRBV19	TRBJ2-3	-
CASSQDRGQGARAFF	TGCGCCAGCAGCCAAGATCGCGGACAGGGGGCGCGGGCTTTCTTT	few	TRBV4-3	TRBJ1-1	TRBD1
CSVEPARADTQYF	TGCAGCGTTGAGCCCGCGCGTGCAGATACGCAGTATTTT	-	TRBV29-1	TRBJ2-3	-
CASSAGLYQETQYF	TGTGCCAGCAGCGCGGGGCTATACCAAGAGACCCAGTACTTC	-	TRBV5-6	TRBJ2-5	-
CASSNTGAETQYF	TGTGCCAGCAGCAATACAGGCGCCGAGACCCAGTACTTC	-	TRBV7-9	TRBJ2-5	-
CASSLDSFYGYTF	TGTGCCAGCAGCTTGGATTCCTTCTATGGCTACACCTTC	-	TRBV5-4	TRBJ1-2	-
CASSLRQGGYTF	TGTGCCAGCAGCCTACGACAAGGTGGCTACACCTTC	-	TRBV7-2	TRBJ1-2	-
CASREGAGEKLFF	TGTGCCAGCAGGGAGGGGGCCGGTGAAAAACTGTTTTTT	-	TRBV7-9	TRBJ1-4	TRBD1
CASSPKTGAPYEQYF	TGTGCCAGCTCACCTAAGACAGGGGCCCCCTACGAGCAGTACTTC	-	TRBV18	TRBJ2-7	TRBD1
CASSSWTGGGYEQYF	TGTGCCAGCAGTTCATGGACAGGCGGGGGGTACGAGCAGTACTTC	-	TRBV6-2/TRBV6-3	TRBJ2-7	-
CASSIRGYEQYF	TGTGCCAGTAGTATACGCGGATACGAGCAGTACTTC	-	TRBV19	TRBJ2-7	-
CASRDDRGALHF	TGTGCCAGCAGAGACGACAGGGGAGCCCTCCACTTT	-	TRBV6-5	TRBJ1-6	TRBD1
CASSLDELGDIMNTEAFF	TGTGCCAGCAGCTTAGATGAGTTAGGGGACATCATGAACACTGAAGCTTTCTTT	-	TRBV7-8	TRBJ1-1	-
CASSLAGIGAFF	TGCGCCAGCAGCTTGGCGGGGATTGGAGCTTTCTTT	-	TRBV5-1	TRBJ1-1	-
CASSLLGAYGYTF	TGTGCCAGCAGTTTACTAGGGGCCTATGGCTACACCTTC	-	TRBV27	TRBJ1-2	-
CASSETGGRDEQFF	TGTGCCAGCAGTGAAACAGGGGGCAGGGATGAGCAGTTCTTC	-	TRBV6-4	TRBJ2-1	TRBD1
CASSLDFSNQPQHF	TGTGCCAGCAGCTTGGACTTTAGCAATCAGCCCCAGCATTTT	-	TRBV7-9	TRBJ1-5	-
CATSRDSRVAF	TGTGCCACCAGCAGAGATAGCAGGGTCGCCTTC	once	TRBV15	TRBJ1-2	-
CASSLDSIYTF	TGTGCCAGCAGCCTTGACAGCATCTACACCTTC	few	TRBV7-9	TRBJ1-2	-
CASSHSASEYMLTRAFF	TGTGCCAGCAGCCATTCCGCCAGCGAATATATGTTAACCCGAGCTTTCTTT	few	TRBV3-1/TRBV3-2	TRBJ1-1	-
CASSLEGGRGEKLFF	TGTGCCAGCAGCTTGGAGGGGGGGCGAGGTGAAAAACTGTTTTTT	-	TRBV5-4	TRBJ1-4	-
CASSSTGLNTEAFF	TGTGCCAGCAGTTCGACAGGGCTGAACACTGAAGCTTTCTTT	many	TRBV28	TRBJ1-1	TRBD1
CASSYGNSDTQYF	TGTGCCAGTTCTTACGGGAATTCAGATACGCAGTATTTT	-	TRBV19	TRBJ2-3	-
CASSPGVATYEQYF	TGTGCCAGCTCACCCGGGGTGGCTACCTACGAGCAGTACTTC	once	TRBV18	TRBJ2-7	-
CASSVDAGYPTDTQYF	TGTGCCAGCAGCGTAGATGCAGGGTACCCCACAGATACGCAGTATTTT	-	TRBV9	TRBJ2-3	-
CAISVSRNTEAFF	TGTGCCATTTCCGTAAGCCGGAACACTGAAGCTTTCTTT	-	TRBV7-2	TRBJ1-1	-
CASSLGQDSNQPQHF	TGTGCCAGCAGCTTGGGACAGGACAGCAATCAGCCCCAGCATTTT	few	TRBV7-9	TRBJ1-5	TRBD1
CASSEGTSGVETQYF	TGTGCCAGCAGCGAGGGGACTAGCGGGGTAGAGACCCAGTACTTC	-	TRBV9	TRBJ2-5	TRBD2
CASSQRDKDTDTQYF	TGTGCCAGCAGTCAACGGGACAAAGACACAGATACGCAGTATTTT	-	TRBV2	TRBJ2-3	-
CATKGLAGFNEQFF	TGTGCAACCAAGGGCCTAGCGGGGTTCAATGAGCAGTTCTTC	-	TRBV6-6	TRBJ2-1	TRBD2
CASSLERTGSGNTIYF	TGTGCCAGCAGCTTGGAAAGGACAGGGTCCGGAAACACCATATATTTT	-	TRBV5-4	TRBJ1-3	TRBD1
CASSQSLAGVETQYF	TGTGCCAGCAGCCAAAGTCTAGCGGGGGTAGAGACCCAGTACTTC	once	TRBV3-1/TRBV3-2	TRBJ2-5	TRBD2
CASRTRDSSSGANVLTF	TGTGCCAGCAGAACACGGGACAGCAGCTCTGGGGCCAACGTCCTGACTTTC	-	TRBV7-2	TRBJ2-6	TRBD1
CASSMAGVAGELFF	TGTGCCAGTAGTATGGCAGGGGTGGCCGGGGAGCTGTTTTTT	-	TRBV19	TRBJ2-2	-
CASSQDWTGGTEAFF	TGTGCCAGCAGCCAAGACTGGACAGGGGGAACTGAAGCTTTCTTT	-	TRBV4-2	TRBJ1-1	TRBD1
CASSAFGTTSTDTQYF	TGTGCCAGCAGTGCCTTTGGGACTACTAGCACAGATACGCAGTATTTT	-	TRBV6-1	TRBJ2-3	TRBD2
CASSRTGVNSPLHF	TGTGCCAGCAGCAGGACAGGAGTAAATTCACCCCTCCACTTT	-	TRBV7-8	TRBJ1-6	TRBD1
CASSSQTGTGGLYGYTF	TGTGCCAGCAGCTCTCAGACCGGGACAGGGGGGCTCTATGGCTACACCTTC	once	TRBV11-2	TRBJ1-2	TRBD1
CASRLSTGNTQYF	TGTGCCAGCAGGCTTTCAACAGGGAATACGCAGTATTTT	-	TRBV12-3/TRBV12-4	TRBJ2-3	-